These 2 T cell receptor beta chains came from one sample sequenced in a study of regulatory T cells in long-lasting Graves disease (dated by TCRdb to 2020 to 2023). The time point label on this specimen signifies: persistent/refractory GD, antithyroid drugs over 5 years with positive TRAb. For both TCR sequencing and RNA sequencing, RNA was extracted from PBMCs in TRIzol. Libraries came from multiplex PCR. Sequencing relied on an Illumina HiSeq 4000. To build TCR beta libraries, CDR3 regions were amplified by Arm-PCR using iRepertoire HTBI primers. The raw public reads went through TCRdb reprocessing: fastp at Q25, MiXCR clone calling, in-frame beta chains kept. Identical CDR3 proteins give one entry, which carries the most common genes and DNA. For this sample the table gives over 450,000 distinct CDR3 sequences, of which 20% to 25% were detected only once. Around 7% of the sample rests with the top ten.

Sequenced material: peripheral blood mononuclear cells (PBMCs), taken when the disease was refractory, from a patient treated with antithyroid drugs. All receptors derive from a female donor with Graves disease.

CDR3 sequence: CASSIMENTNQPQHF. CDR3 bases: TGTGCCAGTAGTATTATGGAGAACACCAATCAGCCCCAGCATTTT. This chain joins TRBV19 and TRBJ1-5, with D uncertain. This CDR3 has 15 amino acids. In germline, CDR1 is LNHDA, CDR2 SQIVND (reference sequence). Trimming removed 3 bases from V and 3 bases from J, with 12 bases in between.

The CDR3 DNA follows: TGTGCCAGCAGTTTAGTAGGGGACAATCAGCCCCAGCATTTT. It is translated as CASSLVGDNQPQHF. This chain uses TRBV12-3 or TRBV12-4 with TRBJ1-5, with TRBD1 as a possible D gene (5 bases). This CDR3 has 14 amino acids. Trimming pared 1 base from V and 3 bases from J, leaving 7 bases between.